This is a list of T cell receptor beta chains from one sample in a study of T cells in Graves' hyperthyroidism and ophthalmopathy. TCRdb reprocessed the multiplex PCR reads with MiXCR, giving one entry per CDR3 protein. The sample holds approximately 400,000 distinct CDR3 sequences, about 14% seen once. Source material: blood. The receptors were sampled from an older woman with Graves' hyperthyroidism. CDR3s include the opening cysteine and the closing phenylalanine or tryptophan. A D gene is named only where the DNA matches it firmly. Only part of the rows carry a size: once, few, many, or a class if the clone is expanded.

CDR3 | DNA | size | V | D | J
CASSQDYLGTEAFF | TGTGCCAGCAGCCAAGACTACCTAGGAACTGAAGCTTTCTTT | many | TRBV3-1 | - | TRBJ1-1
CASSSLGAGLETQYF | TGTGCCAGCAGTAGCCTCGGAGCTGGGTTAGAGACCCAGTACTTC | many | TRBV6-1 | - | TRBJ2-5
CASSSSGTSGYNEQFF | TGTGCCAGCAGCTCCTCCGGGACTAGCGGCTACAATGAGCAGTTCTTC | many | TRBV28 | TRBD2 | TRBJ2-1
CASGAPGSYNEQFF | TGTGCCAGCGGTGCGCCGGGGTCCTACAATGAGCAGTTCTTC | few | TRBV25-1 | - | TRBJ2-1
CASSESQGALNIQYF | TGTGCCAGCAGTGAGTCTCAGGGGGCATTAAACATTCAGTACTTC | - | TRBV2 | TRBD1 | TRBJ2-4
CASSLDPKGTDTQYF | TGTGCCAGCAGCTTGGACCCGAAGGGGACAGATACGCAGTATTTT | many | TRBV5-4 | - | TRBJ2-3
CASGLAGLYNEQFF | TGTGCTAGTGGTTTAGCGGGTCTCTACAATGAGCAGTTCTTC | - | TRBV12-5 | - | TRBJ2-1
CASSAGGNNEQFF | TGTGCCAGCAGTGCCGGGGGAAACAATGAGCAGTTCTTC | few | TRBV5-6 | - | TRBJ2-1
CASSLSPAGVSEQFF | TGTGCCAGCAGCTTATCTCCAGCGGGAGTCAGTGAGCAGTTCTTC | many | TRBV7-3 | TRBD2 | TRBJ2-1
CASSLPSGSNEQFF | TGTGCCAGCAGTTTACCTAGCGGGAGCAATGAGCAGTTCTTC | many | TRBV28 | TRBD2 | TRBJ2-1
CASSNLDQETQYF | TGTGCCAGCAGTAACCTCGACCAAGAGACCCAGTACTTC | many | TRBV28 | - | TRBJ2-5
CAWSEGEQYF | TGTGCCTGGAGTGAAGGGGAGCAGTACTTC | many | TRBV30 | - | TRBJ2-7
CASSSRGEYNEQFF | TGTGCCAGCAGCTCCCGTGGGGAATACAATGAGCAGTTCTTC | many | TRBV11-3 | - | TRBJ2-1
CASSASLDRIYGYTF | TGTGCCAGCAGCGCTAGCTTGGACAGGATCTATGGCTACACCTTC | many | TRBV9 | TRBD1 | TRBJ1-2
CASSRRLEVSETQYF | TGTGCCAGCAGTCGGAGGCTGGAGGTGTCAGAGACCCAGTACTTC | - | TRBV6-1 | - | TRBJ2-5
CASSDPPGTRGSGELFF | TGTGCCAGCAGTGACCCCCCTGGGACTCGGGGATCCGGGGAGCTGTTTTTT | many | TRBV6-1 | - | TRBJ2-2
CASSPAARVPTYEQYF | TGTGCCAGCAGCCCCGCGGCCCGGGTCCCCACCTACGAGCAGTACTTC | few | TRBV6-1 | - | TRBJ2-7
CASSSLGLAGQGDTQYF | TGTGCCAGCAGCAGCTTGGGACTAGCGGGCCAGGGGGATACGCAGTATTTT | many | TRBV11-2 | TRBD2 | TRBJ2-3
CASSPGIYNEQFF | TGTGCCAGCAGCCCAGGGATCTACAATGAGCAGTTCTTC | many | TRBV14 | - | TRBJ2-1
CASSESGRGEAETQYF | TGCGCCAGCAGTGAGTCGGGCAGGGGAGAGGCAGAGACCCAGTACTTC | many | TRBV10-1 | - | TRBJ2-5
CASSEIPGVYGYTF | TGTGCCAGCAGTGAGATACCGGGGGTATATGGCTACACCTTC | many | TRBV6-4 | - | TRBJ1-2
CASSPGHSADTQYF | TGTGCCAGCAGCCCTGGACACTCCGCAGATACGCAGTATTTT | many | TRBV11-3 | - | TRBJ2-3
CASTKGAFDGYTF | TGTGCCAGCACCAAGGGGGCATTTGATGGCTACACCTTC | - | TRBV2 | TRBD1 | TRBJ1-2
CASARGGSTDTQYF | TGCGCCAGTGCACGTGGTGGTAGCACAGATACGCAGTATTTT | many | TRBV5-1 | - | TRBJ2-3
CASSVQGTAYQPQHF | TGTGCCAGCAGCGTACAGGGGACCGCTTATCAGCCCCAGCATTTT | few | TRBV9 | - | TRBJ1-5
CATSEGGTGGRGTEAFF | TGTGCCACCAGTGAGGGAGGGACAGGGGGCCGGGGCACTGAAGCTTTCTTT | many | TRBV24-1 | TRBD1 | TRBJ1-1
CASSTGQGLETQYF | TGTGCCAGCAGCACGGGACAGGGGTTGGAGACCCAGTACTTC | many | TRBV11-2 | TRBD1 | TRBJ2-5
CASSLGGRFQETQYF | TGTGCCAGCAGCTTAGGGGGAAGGTTCCAAGAGACCCAGTACTTC | many | TRBV11-2 | - | TRBJ2-5
CASSWRTEQFF | TGTGCCAGCAGCTGGAGGACTGAGCAGTTCTTC | few | TRBV5-6 | - | TRBJ2-1
CASSFPSGKYSSYNEQFF | TGTGCCAGCAGTTTTCCTAGCGGGAAGTATAGCTCCTACAATGAGCAGTTCTTC | many | TRBV28 | TRBD2 | TRBJ2-1
CASGGTTSSYEQYF | TGTGCCAGCGGGGGGACTACCTCCTCCTACGAGCAGTACTTC | many | TRBV28 | TRBD2 | TRBJ2-7
CASSPLALQEETQYF | TGCGCCAGCAGCCCTCTAGCGCTTCAAGAAGAGACCCAGTACTTC | - | TRBV5-1 | - | TRBJ2-5
CATGQGAYNEQFF | TGTGCCACAGGACAGGGGGCTTACAATGAGCAGTTCTTC | - | TRBV24-1 | TRBD1 | TRBJ2-1
CASRRPGQQETQYF | TGTGCCAGCAGGCGACCTGGACAGCAAGAGACCCAGTACTTC | - | TRBV6-1 | - | TRBJ2-5
CASRPASGRVIQYF | TGTGCCAGCAGGCCCGCTAGCGGGAGAGTCATTCAGTACTTC | many | TRBV6-2/TRBV6-3 | TRBD2 | TRBJ2-4
CASSSAGGSEAFF | TGTGCCAGCAGTTCTGCGGGGGGATCTGAAGCTTTCTTT | many | TRBV28 | - | TRBJ1-1
CATTGARHNEQFF | TGTGCCACTACCGGGGCAAGACACAATGAGCAGTTCTTC | - | TRBV15 | - | TRBJ2-1
CASSEIRDRGYGYTF | TGTGCCAGCAGTGAAATCCGGGACAGGGGATATGGCTACACCTTC | many | TRBV6-1 | TRBD1 | TRBJ1-2
CASLSELPSTDTQYF | TGTGCCAGCTTAAGCGAACTTCCTAGCACAGATACGCAGTATTTT | many | TRBV6-1 | - | TRBJ2-3
CSANRDYHAAPPFF | TGCAGTGCTAACCGGGACTACCACGCGGCACCACCTTTCTTC | few | TRBV20-1 | TRBD2 | TRBJ2-1
CASSYGAGGETQYF | TGTGCCAGCAGTTACGGTGCTGGGGGCGAGACCCAGTACTTC | few | TRBV6-9 | - | TRBJ2-5
CASSQTSGRARRGETQYF | TGTGCCAGCAGTCAGACTAGCGGGAGGGCCCGGCGTGGGGAGACCCAGTACTTC | many | TRBV2 | TRBD2 | TRBJ2-5
CASSPAGNTIYF | TGTGCCAGCAGCCCCGCTGGAAACACCATATATTTT | many | TRBV9 | - | TRBJ1-3
CSARQGDAFF | TGCAGTGCTAGACAGGGGGATGCTTTCTTT | - | TRBV20-1 | TRBD1 | TRBJ1-1
CASSPSAGSNYGYTF | TGTGCCAGCAGCCCGTCGGCAGGCTCAAACTATGGCTACACCTTC | many | TRBV3-1 | - | TRBJ1-2
CATSDPGLDSGELFF | TGTGCCACCAGTGACCCTGGACTCGACTCCGGGGAGCTGTTTTTT | many | TRBV24-1 | - | TRBJ2-2
CASSFRPPGGQGAHEQYF | TGTGCCAGTTCTTTCAGACCGCCCGGGGGACAGGGAGCCCACGAGCAGTACTTC | many | TRBV19 | TRBD1 | TRBJ2-7
CSAGTSPRTDTQYF | TGCAGTGCTGGTACTAGTCCGCGCACAGATACGCAGTATTTT | - | TRBV20-1 | - | TRBJ2-3